The 25 T cell receptor beta chains listed next were all sequenced from one sample in a study of early T cells in non-severe SARS-CoV-2 infection. TCRdb called the 5' RACE reads again in MiXCR, with one record for every CDR3 protein. The repertoire holds tens of thousands of distinct CDR3 sequences, about 7% seen once, with approximately 4.1% in the top ten. Source material: whole blood. The receptors stem from an adult who was a healthcare worker with PCR-confirmed SARS-CoV-2 infection or an uninfected control (not recorded which).

The count of this clonotype is one. V is TRBV30 and J is TRBJ2-1; D may be TRBD1 (5 bases). The CDR3 extends over 12 amino acids. V was clipped by 3 bases and J by 14 bases, with 17 bases between them. Germline assignment: CDR1 GTSNPN and CDR2 SVGIG (reference sequence). This chain's CDR3 is CAWRDTGPAKFF. DNA for the CDR3: TGTGCCTGGAGGGACACAGGACCGGCAAAGTTCTTC.

This clonotype occurred many times. The chain joins TRBV5-6 to TRBJ1-5; D perhaps matches TRBD1 (6 bases). Germline loops: CDR1 SGHDT, CDR2 YYEEEE. The V gene lost 3 bases and the J gene lost 0 bases, with 10 bases spanning the gap. The CDR3 sequence is 15 residues long. The CDR3 DNA is TGTGCCAGCAGCTCCGGGACAAATAGCAATCAGCCCCAGCATTTT. Its translation: CASSSGTNSNQPQHF.

This clonotype turned up a few times. The rearrangement joins TRBV4-1 to TRBJ2-7; 12 positions match TRBD2. Per the germline V gene, CDR1 is MGHRA and CDR2 is YSYEKL. V dropped 1 base and J dropped 2; count of bases not matched to a gene: 12. The CDR3 length is 19 residues. CDR3: CASSQARLAGGLLTYEQYF. CDR3 coding DNA: TGCGCCAGCAGCCAAGCTAGGCTAGCGGGAGGGCTACTTACCTACGAGCAGTACTTC.

This clonotype was counted ten times or more. The chain has TRBV10-3 and TRBJ1-1; TRBD1 aligns across 7 bases. Germline loops: CDR1 ENHRY, CDR2 SYGVKD. After removal of 10 bases from V and 1 base from J, the junction contained 9 bases not matched to a gene. The CDR3 length is 14 residues. Written as DNA, the CDR3 is TGTGCCACCCAGCCCGGGACAGCGAACACTGAAGCTTTCTTT. It specifies CATQPGTANTEAFF.

This clonotype occurred a few times. The V gene is TRBV7-9, the J gene TRBJ2-5; D unresolved. This CDR3 contains 16 residues. Germline assignment: CDR1 SEHNR and CDR2 FQNEAQ (reference sequence). Trimming stripped 3 bases from V and 1 base from J, with 15 bases between. CDR3 DNA: TGTGCCAGCAGCTTTTTTTCCGGGCGACGCCAAGAGACCCAGTACTTC. Amino acids: CASSFFSGRRQETQYF.

The table lists this clonotype with a few counts. The genes are TRBV18 and TRBJ2-1, with D perhaps TRBD1 (5 bases). The CDR3 is 14 residues long. In germline, CDR1 is KGHSH, CDR2 LQKENI. V was pared by 0 bases and J by 4 bases, with 7 bases between. In DNA form, the CDR3 reads TGTGCCAGCTCACCACCGACAGTATACAATGAGCAGTTCTTC. Amino acid sequence: CASSPPTVYNEQFF.

The V call is TRBV7-8, the J call TRBJ2-5; tentatively, D is TRBD2 (6 bases). The CDR3 totals 13 residues. V was trimmed by 5 bases and J by 5 bases, leaving 12 bases between them. Germline V gives CDR1 SGHVS, CDR2 FQNEAQ. The CDR3 bases are TGTGCCAGCAGCAGGTGGGCGGGGGAGACCCAGTACTTC. This gives the protein CASSRWAGETQYF.

This clonotype was picked up many times. The chain joins TRBV5-4 to TRBJ2-2; no clear D. Germline loops: CDR1 SGHNT, CDR2 YYREEE (reference sequence). The CDR3 is 11 residues long. Trimming removed 2 bases from V and 10 bases from J, with 6 bases in between. The CDR3 DNA reads TGTGCCAGCAGCTTCGGCCCGGAGCTGTTTTTT. Translation: CASSFGPELFF.

This clonotype has a count of ten or more. The rearrangement links TRBV7-3 to TRBJ1-3, with unresolved D. CDR1 is SGHTA and CDR2 is FQGTGA in the germline V gene. V lost 4 bases and J lost 2, with 0 bases in between. The CDR3 is 11 residues long. The CDR3 DNA reads as TGTGCCAGCAGCTCTGGAAACACCATATATTTT. Translating it yields CASSSGNTIYF. Looking up the rest from reference TRBV7-3 and TRBJ1-3 gives the full variable domain: GAGVSQTPSNKVTEKGKYVELRCDPISGHTALYWYRQSLGQGPEFLIYFQGTGAADDSGLPNDRFFAVRPEGSVSTLKIQRTERGDSAVYLCASSSGNTIYFGEGSWLTVV.

In its sample, this clonotype was seen a few times. The CDR3 DNA follows: TGTGCCACCAGTGATCCGACGGCTCCAGATACGCAGTATTTT. This gives the protein CATSDPTAPDTQYF. V usage is TRBV24-1 and J usage is TRBJ2-3, with D uncertain. Germline-derived CDR1 and CDR2 are KGHDR and SFDVKD. The CDR3 runs 14 residues. The V end lost 3 bases, the J end lost 4 bases, and 10 bases lay between the germline ends.

This clonotype was picked up many times. The chain employs TRBV18 and TRBJ2-7, with D hard to call. CDR1 is KGHSH and CDR2 is LQKENI in the germline V gene. The CDR3 length is 15 residues. Trimming removed 3 bases from V and 4 bases from J, with 16 bases in between. CDR3 coding DNA: TGTGCCAGCTCACCGCTGCAAGACAATCAGTACGAGCAGTACTTC. This gives the protein CASSPLQDNQYEQYF.

The chain couples TRBV25-1 to TRBJ2-7, with TRBD2 as a possible D gene (6 bases). Germline lookup yields CDR1 MGHDK and CDR2 SYGVNS. This CDR3 has 9 residues. Between the trimmed V and J ends, which lost 11 bases and 5 bases, there was a span of 7 bases. This chain's CDR3 is CASGDEQYF. For the CDR3, the DNA is TGTGCCTCGGGGGACGAGCAGTACTTC.

This clonotype was picked up many times. The chain employs TRBV7-2 and TRBJ2-1; D is uncertain. With 4 bases removed from V and 7 bases from J, the gap between germline ends came to 8 bases. The length of the CDR3 is 12 residues. The germline gives CDR1 SGHTA, CDR2 FQGNSA. The CDR3 loop reads CASSYLRNEQFF. CDR3 DNA: TGTGCCAGCAGCTACTTAAGGAATGAGCAGTTCTTC.

This clonotype was recorded a few times. The chain couples TRBV20-1 to TRBJ1-1, with 10 bases aligning to TRBD1. Germline V gene sequence: CDR1 DFQATT, CDR2 SNEGSKA (reference sequence). The CDR3 runs 16 residues. V lost 0 bases, J lost 7 bases, and 11 bases stayed unmatched. CDR3 loop: CSARDVVTGGADEAFF. Here the CDR3 DNA reads TGCAGTGCTAGAGATGTCGTGACAGGGGGCGCGGATGAAGCTTTCTTT.

The V call is TRBV7-8, the J call TRBJ1-4; D gene uncertain. The CDR3 extends over 12 amino acids. Trimming shortened V by 5 bases and J by 7 bases, and 8 bases separated the two germline ends. Germline V CDR1 and CDR2: SGHVS, FQNEAQ. CDR3 residues: CASSPTIEKLFF. The DNA for the CDR3 is TGTGCCAGCAGCCCCACGATTGAAAAACTGTTTTTT. The whole variable domain, filled in from reference TRBV7-8 and TRBJ1-4, reads GAGVSQSPRYKVAKRGQDVALRCDPISGHVSLFWYQQALGQGPEFLTYFQNEAQLDKSGLPSDRFFAERPEGSVSTLKIQRTQQEDSAVYLCASSPTIEKLFFGSGTQLSVL.

This clonotype was counted many times. The chain employs TRBV2 and TRBJ2-1; no reliable D call. V lost 10 bases to trimming and J lost 2 bases, with 15 bases between them. Germline CDR1 is SNHLY and CDR2 is FYNNEI. The CDR3 totals 14 residues. This CDR3 reads CATEQHTTYNEQFF. CDR3 nucleotides: TGTGCCACTGAGCAGCACACCACCTACAATGAGCAGTTCTTC.

On this clonotype: A much more abundant neighbour one base away suggests this may be a read error. J is TRBJ2-2 and V is TRBV7-9; 7 bases are shared with TRBD1. V trimming: 5 bases; J trimming: 1 base; junction bases outside the gene matches: 4. There are 15 residues in the CDR3. Germline CDR1 and CDR2: SEHNR and FQNEAQ (reference sequence). The CDR3 DNA reads as TGTGCCAGCAGCCTCACAGGGGTGAACACCGGGGAGCTGTTTTTT. Translating gives CASSLTGVNTGELFF.

At least ten counts were recorded for this clonotype. The gene calls are TRBV7-2 and TRBJ2-1; D is possibly TRBD1 (5 bases). The germline CDR1 and CDR2 sequences are SGHTA and FQGNSA. Between the trimmed V and J ends, which lost 3 bases and 0 bases, there was a span of 9 bases. The CDR3 is 15 amino acids. DNA of the CDR3: TGTGCCAGCAGCTTTAGGGGAAGCTCCTACAATGAGCAGTTCTTC. It translates to CASSFRGSSYNEQFF.

This clonotype was found a few times. This chain uses TRBV28 with TRBJ1-2; tentative D call: TRBD1 (6 bases). V shed 6 bases and J shed 4 bases, with 24 bases lying between them. CDR3 length: 17 amino acids. From germline, CDR1 is MDHEN and CDR2 SYDVKM. The CDR3 nucleotides are TGTGCCAGCAGACTGACAGGCGAGAGAACCCTCTTCTATGGCTACACCTTC. Its translation is CASRLTGERTLFYGYTF.

In this sample, this clonotype turned up many times. The rearrangement joins TRBV7-9 to TRBJ1-6; TRBD1 might be the D (5 bases). The germline CDR1 and CDR2 sequences are SEHNR and FQNEAQ (reference sequence). V shed 5 bases and J shed 5 bases, with 16 bases lying between them. The CDR3 covers 16 residues. CDR3 in amino acids: CASSAGGGLHNSPLHF. The CDR3 region has the DNA TGTGCCAGCAGCGCGGGTGGGGGACTCCATAATTCACCCCTCCACTTT.

In its sample, this clonotype was seen many times. The V gene is TRBV10-3, the J gene TRBJ2-7; 7 bases align to TRBD1. The CDR3 is made up of 13 amino acids. J gave up 3 bases and V 4 bases, and 3 bases lay outside the gene matches. Germline assignment: CDR1 ENHRY and CDR2 SYGVKD. The CDR3 region is CAISGDSYYEQYF. For the CDR3, the DNA is TGTGCCATCAGTGGGGACAGCTACTACGAGCAGTACTTC.

Many counts were recorded for this clonotype. This chain joins TRBV20-1 and TRBJ2-1; 9 bases agree with TRBD2. CDR3 length equals 15 residues. The germline V gene has CDR1 DFQATT and CDR2 SNEGSKA (reference sequence). V was clipped by 6 bases and J by 3 bases; unmatched bases: 9. CDR3 loop: CSAYRPTSGYNEQFF. The CDR3 DNA reads TGCAGTGCCTACCGCCCGACTAGCGGCTACAATGAGCAGTTCTTC.

This chain connects TRBV7-3 to TRBJ2-1; 12 bases fit TRBD2. Germline values: CDR1 SGHTA, CDR2 FQGTGA. V gave up 3 bases and J gave up 6 bases; unmatched junction bases: 9. CDR3 size: 17 residues. CDR3 DNA sequence: TGTGCCAGCAGCTTTTTGGTCGGGGGACTAGCGGGCAATGAGCAGTTCTTC. This codes for CASSFLVGGLAGNEQFF. Full variable domain (missing parts from reference TRBV7-3 and TRBJ2-1): GAGVSQTPSNKVTEKGKYVELRCDPISGHTALYWYRQSLGQGPEFLIYFQGTGAADDSGLPNDRFFAVRPEGSVSTLKIQRTERGDSAVYLCASSFLVGGLAGNEQFFGPGTRLTVL.

This clonotype was picked up a small number of times. The V and J genes are TRBV30 and TRBJ2-1, with 10 bases aligning to TRBD2. CDR1 is GTSNPN and CDR2 is SVGIG in the germline V gene (reference sequence). Germline trimming cut 6 bases from V and 7 bases from J; bases unmatched to any gene: 12. This CDR3 has 15 residues. CDR3 bases: TGTGCCTGCTCCAAAGGGCTAGCGGGAGTTAATGAGCAGTTCTTC. Its translation is CACSKGLAGVNEQFF.

This clonotype was picked up a small number of times. V is TRBV28 and J is TRBJ2-5, with 13 nucleotides matching TRBD2. The CDR3 has 17 amino acids. V lost 4 bases to trimming and J lost 0 bases; unmatched junction nucleotides: 5. Germline CDR1 is MDHEN and CDR2 is SYDVKM. CDR3 DNA: TGTGCCAGCAGTTCTGGACTAGCGGGAGAGTACCAAGAGACCCAGTACTTC. Amino acid sequence: CASSSGLAGEYQETQYF.